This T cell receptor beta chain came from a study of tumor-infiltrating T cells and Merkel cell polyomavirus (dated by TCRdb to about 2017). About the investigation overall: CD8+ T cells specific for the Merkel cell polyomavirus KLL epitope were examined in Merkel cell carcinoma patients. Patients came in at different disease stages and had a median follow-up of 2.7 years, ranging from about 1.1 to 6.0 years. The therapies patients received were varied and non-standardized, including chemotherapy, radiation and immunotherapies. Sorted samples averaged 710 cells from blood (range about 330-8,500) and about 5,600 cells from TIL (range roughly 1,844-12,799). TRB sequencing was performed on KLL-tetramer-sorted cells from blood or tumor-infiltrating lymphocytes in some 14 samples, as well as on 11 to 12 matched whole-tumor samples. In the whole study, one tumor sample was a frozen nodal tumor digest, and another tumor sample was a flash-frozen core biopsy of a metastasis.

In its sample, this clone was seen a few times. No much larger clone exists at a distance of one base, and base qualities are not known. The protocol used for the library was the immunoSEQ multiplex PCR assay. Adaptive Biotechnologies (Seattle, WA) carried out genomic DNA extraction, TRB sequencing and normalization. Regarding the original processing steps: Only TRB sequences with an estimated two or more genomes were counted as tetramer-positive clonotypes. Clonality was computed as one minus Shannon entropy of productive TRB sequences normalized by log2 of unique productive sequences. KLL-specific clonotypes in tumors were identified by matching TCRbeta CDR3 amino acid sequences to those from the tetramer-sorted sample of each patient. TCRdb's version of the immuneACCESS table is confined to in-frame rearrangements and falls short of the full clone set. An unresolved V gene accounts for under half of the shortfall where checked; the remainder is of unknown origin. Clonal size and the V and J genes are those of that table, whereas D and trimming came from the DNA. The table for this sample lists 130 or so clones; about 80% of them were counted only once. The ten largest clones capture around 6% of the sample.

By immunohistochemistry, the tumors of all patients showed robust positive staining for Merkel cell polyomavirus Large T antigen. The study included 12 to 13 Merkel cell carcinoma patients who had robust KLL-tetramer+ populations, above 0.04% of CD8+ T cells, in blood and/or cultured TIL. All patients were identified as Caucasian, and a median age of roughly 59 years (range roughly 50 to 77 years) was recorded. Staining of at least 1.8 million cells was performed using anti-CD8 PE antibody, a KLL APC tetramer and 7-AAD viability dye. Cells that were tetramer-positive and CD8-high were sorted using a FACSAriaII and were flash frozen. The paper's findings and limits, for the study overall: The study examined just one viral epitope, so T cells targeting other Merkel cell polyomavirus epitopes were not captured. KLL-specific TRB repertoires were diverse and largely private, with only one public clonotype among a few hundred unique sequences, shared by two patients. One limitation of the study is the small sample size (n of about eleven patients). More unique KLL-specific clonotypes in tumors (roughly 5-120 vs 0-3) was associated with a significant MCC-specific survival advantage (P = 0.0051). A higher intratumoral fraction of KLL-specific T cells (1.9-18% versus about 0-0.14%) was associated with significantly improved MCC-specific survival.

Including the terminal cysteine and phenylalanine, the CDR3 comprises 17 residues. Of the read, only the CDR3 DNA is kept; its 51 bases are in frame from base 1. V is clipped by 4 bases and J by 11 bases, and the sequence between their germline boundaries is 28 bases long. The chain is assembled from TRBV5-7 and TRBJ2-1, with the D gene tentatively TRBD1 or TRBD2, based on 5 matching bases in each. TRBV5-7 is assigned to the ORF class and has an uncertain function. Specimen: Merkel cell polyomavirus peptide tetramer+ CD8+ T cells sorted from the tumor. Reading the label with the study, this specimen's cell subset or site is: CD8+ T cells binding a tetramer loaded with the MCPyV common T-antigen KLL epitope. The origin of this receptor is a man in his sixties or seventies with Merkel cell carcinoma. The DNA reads TGTGCCAGCAGCCACAAAACAGGAACGGACCGGACTGGGAAGCAGTTCTTC. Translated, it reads CASSHKTGTDRTGKQFF.